This is a list of T cell receptor beta chains from one sample in a study of TIL therapy for anti-PD-1-resistant metastatic lung cancer. The repertoire was sequenced with immunoSEQ multiplex PCR; TCRdb's copy has only in-frame clones and lacks some. The sample holds 5,000 to 6,000 clones, almost 65% seen once. The sample here was tumor tissue, taken at baseline. These receptors all stem from a man between 70 and 80 years old with non-small cell lung cancer. Both conserved end residues are part of each CDR3. D genes are given only for firm matches. Where a row states a size, it is once, few, many or the class of an expanded clone; other rows omit it.

d_gene	abundance	v_gene	j_gene	CDR3aa	CDR3nt
-	-	TRBV4-1	TRBJ1-5	CASSQESRVGQPQHF	TGCGCCAGCAGCCAAGAATCCCGTGTTGGTCAGCCCCAGCATTTT
-	-	TRBV19	TRBJ2-6	CASSIRPGRSGANVLTF	TGTGCCAGTAGTATAAGACCGGGGCGCTCTGGGGCCAACGTCCTGACTTTC
TRBD1	-	TRBV7-2	TRBJ1-3	CASSRQGGNTIYF	TGTGCCAGCAGCCGACAGGGGGGAAACACCATATATTTT
-	-	TRBV28	TRBJ2-3	CASNSGVTDTQYF	TGTGCCAGCAATTCGGGAGTGACAGATACGCAGTATTTT
-	-	TRBV27	TRBJ1-3	CASSSESGNTIYF	TGTGCCAGCAGTTCCGAATCTGGAAACACCATATATTTT
-	-	TRBV10-3	TRBJ2-7	CAIRDLFYEQYF	TGTGCCATCAGGGACCTTTTTTACGAGCAGTACTTC
-	-	TRBV5-1	TRBJ2-1	CASSLRERTDEQFF	TGCGCCAGCAGCTTGCGGGAACGGACGGATGAGCAGTTCTTC
-	-	TRBV7-9	TRBJ2-3	CASSLPGGPSGSTDTQYF	TGTGCCAGCAGCCTACCCGGAGGGCCGTCGGGCTCCACAGATACGCAGTATTTT
-	-	TRBV6-5	TRBJ1-1	CASRPLQGRAEAFF	TGTGCCAGCAGACCTCTACAGGGTCGGGCTGAAGCTTTCTTT
TRBD2	-	TRBV19	TRBJ2-7	CASSKTSGSFEEQYF	TGTGCCAGTAGTAAGACTAGCGGGAGTTTTGAAGAGCAGTACTTC
-	-	TRBV9	TRBJ1-2	CASSVGGSTNYGYTF	TGTGCCAGCAGCGTAGGAGGGAGTACTAACTATGGCTACACCTTC
-	-	TRBV9	TRBJ2-5	CASSVAPGQQETQYF	TGTGCCAGCAGCGTAGCACCGGGTCAACAAGAGACCCAGTACTTC
-	-	TRBV5-8	TRBJ2-6	CASSLGGYSGANVLTF	TGTGCCAGCAGCTTGGGCGGTTACTCTGGGGCCAACGTCCTGACTTTC
TRBD2	-	TRBV27	TRBJ2-1	CASSPRLAGMDEQFF	TGTGCCAGCAGCCCTCGACTAGCGGGTATGGATGAGCAGTTCTTC
-	-	TRBV28	TRBJ1-2	CASSPTNGGADGYTF	TGTGCCAGCAGTCCTACCAACGGGGGCGCGGATGGCTACACCTTC
-	few	TRBV11-2	TRBJ1-4	CASSLGTAATNEKLFF	TGTGCCAGCAGCTTAGGAACAGCTGCAACTAATGAAAAACTGTTTTTT
TRBD1	-	TRBV2	TRBJ1-1	CASSFNGQGEAFF	TGTGCCAGCAGTTTCAATGGACAGGGGGAAGCTTTCTTT
-	-	TRBV20-1	TRBJ2-7	CSASWTVEQYF	TGCAGTGCCAGTTGGACAGTGGAGCAGTACTTC
-	once	TRBV7-6	TRBJ1-3	CASSLARRGTSGNTIYF	TGTGCCAGCAGCTTAGCGCGAAGGGGCACATCTGGAAACACCATATATTTT
-	-	TRBV5-1	TRBJ2-1	CASSLVGGPGEQFF	TGCGCCAGCAGCTTGGTCGGCGGCCCGGGGGAGCAGTTCTTC
TRBD2	-	TRBV9	TRBJ2-1	CASSVAGTSGRNEQFF	TGTGCCAGCAGCGTGGCCGGGACTAGCGGGAGGAATGAGCAGTTCTTC
TRBD1	-	TRBV7-2	TRBJ2-7	CASSFLQGAGEQYF	TGTGCCAGCAGCTTTCTACAGGGGGCGGGCGAGCAGTACTTC
-	-	TRBV27	TRBJ2-7	CASRGLNGYEQYF	TGTGCCAGCAGGGGGCTAAACGGCTACGAGCAGTACTTC
TRBD1	-	TRBV2	TRBJ1-5	CASSGGTEGYQPQHF	TGTGCCAGCAGTGGTGGGACAGAGGGATATCAGCCCCAGCATTTT
TRBD1	-	TRBV5-6	TRBJ2-7	CASSLAGQGSVEQYF	TGTGCCAGCAGCTTGGCCGGACAGGGGAGTGTAGAGCAGTACTTC
-	few	TRBV18	TRBJ2-7	CASSPTGYSYEQYF	TGTGCCAGCTCACCAACAGGATACTCCTACGAGCAGTACTTC
TRBD2	-	TRBV11-2	TRBJ2-7	CASSSHGRAGGGEQYF	TGTGCCAGCAGCTCGCATGGGCGTGCGGGAGGGGGCGAGCAGTACTTC
-	-	TRBV29-1	TRBJ2-5	CSVVGRGGETQYF	TGCAGCGTTGTTGGCAGGGGGGGAGAGACCCAGTACTTC
-	-	TRBV6-1	TRBJ1-5	CASSEMRGQPQHF	TGTGCCAGCAGTGAAATGAGGGGACAGCCCCAGCATTTT
-	-	TRBV19	TRBJ1-5	CASKKEGSNQPQHF	TGTGCCAGTAAAAAGGAGGGTAGCAATCAGCCCCAGCATTTT
-	few	TRBV7-3	TRBJ1-2	CASSLGAGNSGYTF	TGTGCCAGCAGCTTAGGGGCGGGGAATAGTGGCTACACCTTC
-	-	TRBV7-8	TRBJ1-1	CASSFLGGNTEAFF	TGTGCCAGCAGCTTTCTGGGCGGGAACACTGAAGCTTTCTTT
TRBD1	few	TRBV5-1	TRBJ2-7	CASSLEGAAYEQYF	TGCGCCAGCAGCTTGGAGGGGGCCGCGTACGAGCAGTACTTC
-	-	TRBV5-1	TRBJ2-6	CASSLEAGSTGANVLTF	TGCGCCAGCAGCTTAGAGGCAGGGTCCACTGGGGCCAACGTCCTGACTTTC
TRBD1	-	TRBV9	TRBJ1-5	CASSESTGGYQPQHF	TGTGCCAGCAGCGAGTCGACAGGGGGGTATCAGCCCCAGCATTTT
TRBD1	-	TRBV7-2	TRBJ1-5	CASSPGGAGQPQHF	TGTGCCAGCAGCCCAGGGGGCGCGGGGCAGCCCCAGCATTTT
TRBD1	few	TRBV28	TRBJ1-3	CASRLRGIGNTIYF	TGTGCCAGCAGACTCAGGGGGATAGGAAACACCATATATTTT
TRBD2	-	TRBV7-9	TRBJ2-3	CASTLAGGGDTQYF	TGTGCCAGCACCCTAGCGGGAGGTGGAGATACGCAGTATTTT
TRBD1	-	TRBV7-3	TRBJ2-1	CASSPGTGYNEQFF	TGTGCCAGCAGCCCGGGGACAGGCTACAATGAGCAGTTCTTC
-	-	TRBV29-1	TRBJ2-3	CSVEDRQGWADTQYF	TGCAGCGTTGAAGATCGGCAAGGTTGGGCAGATACGCAGTATTTT
-	-	TRBV28	TRBJ1-5	CASTDLNRAQHF	TGTGCCAGCACCGACCTCAACAGGGCTCAGCATTTT
TRBD2	-	TRBV19	TRBJ2-5	CASSQTSGSPETQYF	TGTGCCAGTAGTCAGACTAGCGGGAGTCCGGAGACCCAGTACTTC
-	-	TRBV4-1	TRBJ1-5	CASSQDTPDNQPQHF	TGCGCCAGCAGCCAAGACACGCCAGACAATCAGCCCCAGCATTTT
-	once	TRBV11-2	TRBJ1-3	CASSLRGVESGNTIYF	TGTGCCAGCAGCTTACGGGGGGTGGAATCTGGAAACACCATATATTTT